This T cell receptor (beta chain) was recorded in a study of regulatory T cells in long-lasting Graves disease. Study details: Graves' patients diagnosed newly had used antithyroid drugs under 3 months. Findings of the study overall: Sample size, which was small, may have reduced accuracy. Sampling was limited to peripheral blood rather than thyroid tissue. Graves' patients with persistent disease showed TCR diversity lower than patients newly diagnosed.

Germline V gives CDR1 SGHRS, CDR2 YFSETQ. Losses at the gene ends were 7 bases for V and 0 bases for J; bases not matched to a gene: 16. This CDR3 contains 19 residues. Documented time point: newly diagnosed GD, antithyroid drugs for less than 3 months. Extracted PBMC RNA gave rise to the TCR library. With iRepertoire HTBI primers and Arm-PCR of CDR3 regions, TCR beta libraries were built. TCRdb recomputed calls from the multiplex PCR reads with MiXCR, one row per CDR3 protein. The repertoire has approximately 300,000 distinct CDR3 sequences, 18% of them found once; the top ten carry around 36%. Of note for this clonotype: As yet, its antigen is unknown.

This TCR was sampled from a female donor with Graves disease. Sample: peripheral blood mononuclear cells (PBMCs), taken at new diagnosis, from a patient treated with antithyroid drugs. The V gene is TRBV5-1, the J gene TRBJ2-3, with TRBD2 matching over 11 bases. The CDR3 spells CASRYSGLAEGTSTDTQYF. Written as DNA, the CDR3 is TGCGCCAGCCGCTACTCGGGACTAGCGGAAGGGACTAGCACAGATACGCAGTATTTT.